This T cell receptor (beta chain) is from a study of long-term antiretroviral therapy in people with HIV. Study-wide points: The study found that diversity rose after ART but stayed below transplant donor controls.

Version v3.0 of the immunoSEQ assay was performed at survey level. The method was immunoSEQ multiplex PCR; TCRdb's version includes in-frame clones alone and lacks a portion of them. The sample includes about 12,000 clones, roughly 80% of them seen just once. As for this clone: Its antigen is not identified.

Sequenced material: unsorted PBMCs, taken 0.5 years before starting antiretroviral therapy. The TCR sequence derives from a woman aged 35 to 49 with HIV.

In DNA, the CDR3 is TGCGCCAGCAGCCAAGAGGACAGGGCTTTCACTGAAGCTTTCTTT. Its translation: CASSQEDRAFTEAFF. The chain recombines TRBV4-1 with TRBJ1-1; TRBD1 aligns across 8 bases. Germline V lookup: CDR1 MGHRA, CDR2 YSYEKL. CDR3 size: 15 residues. The V and J ends lost 0 bases and 4 bases, in that order; junction bases with no gene match: 4.